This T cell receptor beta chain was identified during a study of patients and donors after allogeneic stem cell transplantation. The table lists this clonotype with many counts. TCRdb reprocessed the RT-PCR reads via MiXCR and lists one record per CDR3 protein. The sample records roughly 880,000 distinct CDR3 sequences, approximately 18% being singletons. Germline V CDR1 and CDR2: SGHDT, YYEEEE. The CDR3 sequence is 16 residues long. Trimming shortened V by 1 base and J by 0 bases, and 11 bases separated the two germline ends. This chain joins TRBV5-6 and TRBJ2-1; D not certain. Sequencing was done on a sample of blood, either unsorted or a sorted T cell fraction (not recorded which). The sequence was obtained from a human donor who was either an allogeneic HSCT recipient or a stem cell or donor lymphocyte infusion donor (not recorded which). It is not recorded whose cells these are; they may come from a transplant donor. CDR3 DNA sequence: TGTGCCAGCAGCTTGTACGGGCCCTTCTCCTACAATGAGCAGTTCTTC. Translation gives CASSLYGPFSYNEQFF.